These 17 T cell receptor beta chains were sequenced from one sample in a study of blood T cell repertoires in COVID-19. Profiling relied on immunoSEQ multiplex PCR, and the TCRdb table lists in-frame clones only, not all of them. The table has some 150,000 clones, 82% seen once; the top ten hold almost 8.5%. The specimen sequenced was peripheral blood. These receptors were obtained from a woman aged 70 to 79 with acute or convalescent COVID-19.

The CDR3: CASSQETRENTGELFF. The CDR3 region has the DNA TGCGCCAGCAGCCAAGAAACTAGGGAGAACACCGGGGAGCTGTTTTTT. The rearrangement uses TRBV4-3 and TRBJ2-2, with D tentatively TRBD2 (5 bases). There are 16 residues in the CDR3. Germline CDR1 LGHNA, CDR2 YSLEER. V lost 0 bases and J 1 base, leaving 9 bases between the germline ends.

CDR3 DNA sequence: TGTGCCAGCAGCTTAACATCGGCCGGGACCGGGGAGCTGTTTTTT. It specifies CASSLTSAGTGELFF. V usage is TRBV13 and J usage is TRBJ2-2, with D unresolved. Germline values: CDR1 PRHDT, CDR2 FYEKMQ (reference sequence). The CDR3 sequence is 15 residues long. V was cut by 2 bases and J by 5 bases, with 12 bases left in between.

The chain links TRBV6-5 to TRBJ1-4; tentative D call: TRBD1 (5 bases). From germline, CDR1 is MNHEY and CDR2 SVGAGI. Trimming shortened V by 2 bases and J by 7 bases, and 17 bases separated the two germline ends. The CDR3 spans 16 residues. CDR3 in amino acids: CASSYPIRAEGEKLFF. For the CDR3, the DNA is TGTGCCAGCAGTTACCCGATCAGGGCGGAGGGTGAAAAACTGTTTTTT.

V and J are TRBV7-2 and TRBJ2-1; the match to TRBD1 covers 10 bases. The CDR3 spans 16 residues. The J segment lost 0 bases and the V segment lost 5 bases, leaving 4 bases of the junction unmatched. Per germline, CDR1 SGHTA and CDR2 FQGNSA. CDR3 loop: CASSAGTGASYNEQFF. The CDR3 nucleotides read TGTGCCAGCAGCGCCGGGACAGGGGCCTCCTACAATGAGCAGTTCTTC. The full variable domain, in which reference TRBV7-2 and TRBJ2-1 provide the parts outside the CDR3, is GAGVSQSPSNKVTEKGKDVELRCDPISGHTALYWYRQSLGQGLEFLIYFQGNSAPDKSGLPSDRFSAERTGGSVSTLTIQRTQQEDSAVYLCASSAGTGASYNEQFFGPGTRLTVL.

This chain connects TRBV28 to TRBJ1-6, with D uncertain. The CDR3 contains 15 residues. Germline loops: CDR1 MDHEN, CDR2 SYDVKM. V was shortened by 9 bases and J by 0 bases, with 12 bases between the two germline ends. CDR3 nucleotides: TGTGCCAGTGTTCCCTCCCGCTCCTATAATTCACCCCTCCACTTT. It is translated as CASVPSRSYNSPLHF.

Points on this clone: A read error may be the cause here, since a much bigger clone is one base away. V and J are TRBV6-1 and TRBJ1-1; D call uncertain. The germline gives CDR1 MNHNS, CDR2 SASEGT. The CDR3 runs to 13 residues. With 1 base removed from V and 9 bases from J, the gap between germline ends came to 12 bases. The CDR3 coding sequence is TGTGCCAGCAGTGAAGGTATAGCCCTTAAAGCTTTCTTT. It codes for CASSEGIALKAFF.

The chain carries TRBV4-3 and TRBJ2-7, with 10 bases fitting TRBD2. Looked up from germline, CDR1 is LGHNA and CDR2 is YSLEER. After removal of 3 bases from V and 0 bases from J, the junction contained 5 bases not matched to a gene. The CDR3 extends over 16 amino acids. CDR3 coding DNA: TGCGCCAGCAGCCAGGTAGCGGGAGGAAGCTCCTACGAGCAGTACTTC. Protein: CASSQVAGGSSYEQYF.

The DNA of the CDR3 is TGTGCCACCAGACAGGTTTTACAAGAGACCCAGTACTTC. This sequence encodes CATRQVLQETQYF. This chain connects TRBV19 to TRBJ2-5; TRBD1 is a possible D gene (6 bases). The germline V gene has CDR1 LNHDA and CDR2 SQIVND (reference sequence). This CDR3 contains 13 residues. Trimming took 10 bases from V and 2 from J, leaving 14 bases between them.

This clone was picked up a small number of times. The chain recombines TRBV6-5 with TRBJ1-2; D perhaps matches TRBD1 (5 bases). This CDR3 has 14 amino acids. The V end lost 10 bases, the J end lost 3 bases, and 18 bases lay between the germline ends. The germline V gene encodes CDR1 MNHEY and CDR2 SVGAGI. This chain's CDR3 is CAIKATGRDYGYTF. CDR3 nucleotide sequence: TGTGCCATCAAAGCCACGGGCAGGGACTATGGCTACACCTTC.

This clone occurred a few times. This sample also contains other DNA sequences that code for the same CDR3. CDR3 nucleotides: TGTGCCAGCAGCTTAAGCAGGGGGCAAGAGACCCAGTACTTC. Translated, it gives CASSLSRGQETQYF. The V call is TRBV7-2, the J call TRBJ2-5, with 7 positions matching TRBD1. The ends lost 2 bases at V and 2 bases at J; junction bases unmatched: 2. The CDR3 covers 14 residues. Germline CDR1 reads SGHTA; CDR2 reads FQGNSA. Complete variable domain (other parts from reference TRBV7-2 and TRBJ2-5): GAGVSQSPSNKVTEKGKDVELRCDPISGHTALYWYRQSLGQGLEFLIYFQGNSAPDKSGLPSDRFSAERTGGSVSTLTIQRTQQEDSAVYLCASSLSRGQETQYFGPGTRLLVL.

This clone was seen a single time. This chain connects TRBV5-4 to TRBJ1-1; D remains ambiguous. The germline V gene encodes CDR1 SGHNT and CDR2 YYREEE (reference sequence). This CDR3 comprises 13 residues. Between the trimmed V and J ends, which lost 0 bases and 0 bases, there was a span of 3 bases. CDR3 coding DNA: TGTGCCAGCAGCTTGGAGCTGAACACTGAAGCTTTCTTT. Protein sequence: CASSLELNTEAFF.

The CDR3 sequence is CASSLGGGEQYF. Written as DNA, the CDR3 is TGTGCCAGCAGCTTAGGTGGCGGCGAGCAGTACTTC. The chain is built from TRBV7-3 and TRBJ2-7; unclear D gene. V dropped 2 bases and J dropped 6 bases, with 8 bases sitting between them. CDR1 is SGHTA and CDR2 is FQGTGA in the germline V gene. The CDR3 is 12 amino acids. The full variable domain, its missing parts supplied by reference TRBV7-3 and TRBJ2-7, is GAGVSQTPSNKVTEKGKYVELRCDPISGHTALYWYRQSLGQGPEFLIYFQGTGAADDSGLPNDRFFAVRPEGSVSTLKIQRTERGDSAVYLCASSLGGGEQYFGPGTRLTVT.

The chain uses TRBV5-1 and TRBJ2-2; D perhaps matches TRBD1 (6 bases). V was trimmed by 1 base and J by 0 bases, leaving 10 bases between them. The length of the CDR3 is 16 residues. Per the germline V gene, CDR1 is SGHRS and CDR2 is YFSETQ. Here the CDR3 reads CASSLNRVTNTGELFF. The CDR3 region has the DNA TGCGCCAGCAGCTTGAACAGGGTAACGAACACCGGGGAGCTGTTTTTT.

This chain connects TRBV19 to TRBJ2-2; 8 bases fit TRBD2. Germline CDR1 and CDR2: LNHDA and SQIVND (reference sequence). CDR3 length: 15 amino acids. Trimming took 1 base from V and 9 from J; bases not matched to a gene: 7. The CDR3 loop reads CASSIGAGGSRELFF. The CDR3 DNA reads TGTGCCAGTAGTATAGGGGCGGGAGGTAGCAGGGAGCTGTTTTTT.

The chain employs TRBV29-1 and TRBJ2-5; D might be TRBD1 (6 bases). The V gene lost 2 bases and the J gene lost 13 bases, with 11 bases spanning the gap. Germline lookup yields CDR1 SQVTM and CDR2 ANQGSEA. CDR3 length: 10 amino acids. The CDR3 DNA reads TGCAGCGTTGAAACAGGGTTGAGGTACTTC. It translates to CSVETGLRYF.

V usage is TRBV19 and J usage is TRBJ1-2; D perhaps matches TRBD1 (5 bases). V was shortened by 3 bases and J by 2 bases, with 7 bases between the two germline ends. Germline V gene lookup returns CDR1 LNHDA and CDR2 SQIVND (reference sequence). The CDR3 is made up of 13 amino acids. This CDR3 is CASSIAGNYGYTF. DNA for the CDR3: TGTGCCAGTAGTATTGCAGGGAACTATGGCTACACCTTC.

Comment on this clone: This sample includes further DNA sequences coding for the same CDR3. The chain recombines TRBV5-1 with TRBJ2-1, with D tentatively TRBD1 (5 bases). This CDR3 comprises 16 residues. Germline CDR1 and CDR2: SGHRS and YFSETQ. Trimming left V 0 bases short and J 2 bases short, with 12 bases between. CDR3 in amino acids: CASSLEGTGTYNEQFF. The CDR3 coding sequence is TGCGCCAGCAGCTTGGAAGGTACAGGCACCTACAATGAGCAGTTCTTC.